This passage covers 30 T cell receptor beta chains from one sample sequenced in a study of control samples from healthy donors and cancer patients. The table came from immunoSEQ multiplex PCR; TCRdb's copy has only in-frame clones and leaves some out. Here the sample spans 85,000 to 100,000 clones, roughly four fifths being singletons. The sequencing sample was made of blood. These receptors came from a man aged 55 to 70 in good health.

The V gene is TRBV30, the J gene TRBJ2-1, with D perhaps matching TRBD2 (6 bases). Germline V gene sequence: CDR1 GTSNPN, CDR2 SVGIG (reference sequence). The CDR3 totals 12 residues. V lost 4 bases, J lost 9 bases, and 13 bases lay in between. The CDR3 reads CAWTGGLSEQFF. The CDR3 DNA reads TGTGCCTGGACTGGAGGGCTCAGTGAGCAGTTCTTC.

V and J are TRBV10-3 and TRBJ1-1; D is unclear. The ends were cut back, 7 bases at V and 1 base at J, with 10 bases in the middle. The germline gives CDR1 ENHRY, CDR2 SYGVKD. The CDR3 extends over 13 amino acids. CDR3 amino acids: CAIKRGRNTEAFF. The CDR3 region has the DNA TGTGCCATCAAGCGAGGCAGGAACACTGAAGCTTTCTTT.

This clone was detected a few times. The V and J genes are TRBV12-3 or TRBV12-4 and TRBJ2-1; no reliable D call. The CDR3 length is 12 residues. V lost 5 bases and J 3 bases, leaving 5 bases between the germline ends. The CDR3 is CASSRDYNEQFF. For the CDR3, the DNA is TGTGCCAGCAGTAGAGACTACAATGAGCAGTTCTTC.

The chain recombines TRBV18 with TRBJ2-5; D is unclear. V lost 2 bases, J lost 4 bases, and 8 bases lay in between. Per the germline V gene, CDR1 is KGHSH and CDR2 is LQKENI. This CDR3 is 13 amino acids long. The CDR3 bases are TGTGCCAGCTCACCATCGGGCGTAGAGACCCAGTACTTC. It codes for CASSPSGVETQYF.

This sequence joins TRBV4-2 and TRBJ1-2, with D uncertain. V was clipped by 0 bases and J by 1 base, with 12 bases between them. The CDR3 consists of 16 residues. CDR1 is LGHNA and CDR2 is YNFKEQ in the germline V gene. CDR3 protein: CASSQDPRSFNYGYTF. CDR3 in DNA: TGTGCCAGCAGCCAAGATCCCCGGAGCTTTAACTATGGCTACACCTTC.

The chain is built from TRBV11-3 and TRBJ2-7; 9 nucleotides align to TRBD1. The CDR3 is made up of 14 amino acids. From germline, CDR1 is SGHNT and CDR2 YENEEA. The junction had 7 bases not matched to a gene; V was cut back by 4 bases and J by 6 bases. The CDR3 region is CASSSGTGSAEQYF. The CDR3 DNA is TGTGCCAGCAGCTCAGGGACAGGGTCAGCCGAGCAGTACTTC.

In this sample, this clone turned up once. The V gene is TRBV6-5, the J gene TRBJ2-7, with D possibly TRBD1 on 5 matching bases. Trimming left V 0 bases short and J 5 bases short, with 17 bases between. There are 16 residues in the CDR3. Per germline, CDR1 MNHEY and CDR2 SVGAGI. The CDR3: CASSYSVGRVSNEQYF. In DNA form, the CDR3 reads TGTGCCAGCAGTTACTCAGTTGGCAGGGTCAGCAACGAGCAGTACTTC.

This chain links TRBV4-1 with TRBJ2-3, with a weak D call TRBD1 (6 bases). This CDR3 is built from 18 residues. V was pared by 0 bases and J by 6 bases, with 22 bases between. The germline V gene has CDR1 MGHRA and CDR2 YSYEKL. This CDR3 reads CASSQDPRQARNSDTQYF. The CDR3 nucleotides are TGCGCCAGCAGCCAAGATCCACGACAGGCTAGAAATTCGGATACGCAGTATTTT.

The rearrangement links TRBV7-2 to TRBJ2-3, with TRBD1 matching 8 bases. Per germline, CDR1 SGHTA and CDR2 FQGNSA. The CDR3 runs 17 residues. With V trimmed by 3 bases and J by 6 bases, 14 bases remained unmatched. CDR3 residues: CASSLDRAIPGSDTQYF. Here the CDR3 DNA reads TGTGCCAGCAGCTTGGACAGGGCGATCCCGGGATCGGATACGCAGTATTTT.

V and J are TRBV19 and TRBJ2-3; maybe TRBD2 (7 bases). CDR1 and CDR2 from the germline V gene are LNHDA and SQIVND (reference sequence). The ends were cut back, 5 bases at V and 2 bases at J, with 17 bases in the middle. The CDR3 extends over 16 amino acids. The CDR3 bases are TGTGCCAGTAGTCCCCGGGGGGCGGCTTCCACAGATACGCAGTATTTT. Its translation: CASSPRGAASTDTQYF.

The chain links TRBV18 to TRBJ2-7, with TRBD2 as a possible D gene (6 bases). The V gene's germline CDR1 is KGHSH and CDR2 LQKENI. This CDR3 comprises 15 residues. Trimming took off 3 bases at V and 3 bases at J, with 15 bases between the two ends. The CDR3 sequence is CASSPVVVEGYEQYF. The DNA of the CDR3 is TGTGCCAGCTCACCCGTCGTCGTGGAGGGCTACGAGCAGTACTTC.

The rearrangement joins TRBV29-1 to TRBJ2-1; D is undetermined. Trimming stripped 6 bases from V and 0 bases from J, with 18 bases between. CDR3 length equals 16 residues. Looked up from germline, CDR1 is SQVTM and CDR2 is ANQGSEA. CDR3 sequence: CSVHAYGTFSYNEQFF. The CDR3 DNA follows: TGCAGCGTACACGCTTACGGAACCTTCTCCTACAATGAGCAGTTCTTC.

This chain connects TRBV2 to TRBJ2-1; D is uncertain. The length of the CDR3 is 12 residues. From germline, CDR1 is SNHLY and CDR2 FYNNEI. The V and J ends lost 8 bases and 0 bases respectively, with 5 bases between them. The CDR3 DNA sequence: TGTGCCAGCCAAAGCTCCTACAATGAGCAGTTCTTC. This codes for CASQSSYNEQFF.

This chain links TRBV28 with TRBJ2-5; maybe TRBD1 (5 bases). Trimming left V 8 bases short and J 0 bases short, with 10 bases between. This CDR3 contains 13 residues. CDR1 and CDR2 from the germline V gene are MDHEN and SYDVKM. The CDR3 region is CASAPDNQETQYF. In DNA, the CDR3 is TGTGCCAGCGCCCCGGACAACCAAGAGACCCAGTACTTC.

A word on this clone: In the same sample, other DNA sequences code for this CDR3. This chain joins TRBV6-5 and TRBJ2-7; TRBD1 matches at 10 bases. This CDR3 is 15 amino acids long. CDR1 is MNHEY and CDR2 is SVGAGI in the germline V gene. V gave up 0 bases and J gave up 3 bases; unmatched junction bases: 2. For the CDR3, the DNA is TGTGCCAGCAGTTACTCAGGGACAGGGGACTACGAGCAGTACTTC. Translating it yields CASSYSGTGDYEQYF.

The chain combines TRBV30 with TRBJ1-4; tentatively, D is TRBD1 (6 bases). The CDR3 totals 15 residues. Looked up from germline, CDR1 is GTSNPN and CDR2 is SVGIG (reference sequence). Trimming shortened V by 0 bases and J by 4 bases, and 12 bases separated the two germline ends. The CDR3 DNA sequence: TGTGCCTGGAGTGTGGGGACACGTGTTAATGAAAAACTGTTTTTT. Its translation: CAWSVGTRVNEKLFF.

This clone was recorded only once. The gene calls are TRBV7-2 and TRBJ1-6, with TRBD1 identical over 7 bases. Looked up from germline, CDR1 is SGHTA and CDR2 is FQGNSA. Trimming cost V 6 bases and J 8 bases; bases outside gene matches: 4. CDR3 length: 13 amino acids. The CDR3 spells CASSRRGHSPLHF. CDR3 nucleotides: TGTGCCAGCAGTCGGAGGGGGCATTCACCCCTCCACTTT.

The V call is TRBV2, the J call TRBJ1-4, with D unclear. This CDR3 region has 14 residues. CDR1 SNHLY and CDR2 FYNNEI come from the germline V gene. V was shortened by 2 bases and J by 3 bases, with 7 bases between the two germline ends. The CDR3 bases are TGTGCCAGCAGTGAATGGCGGGCTAATGAAAAACTGTTTTTT. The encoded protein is CASSEWRANEKLFF.

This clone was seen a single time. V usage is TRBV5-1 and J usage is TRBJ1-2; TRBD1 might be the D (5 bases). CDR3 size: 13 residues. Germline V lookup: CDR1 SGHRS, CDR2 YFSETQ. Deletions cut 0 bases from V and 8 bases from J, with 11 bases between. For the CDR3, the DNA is TGCGCCAGCAGCTTGGGGGGCACCCGGGGCTACACCTTC. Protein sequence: CASSLGGTRGYTF.

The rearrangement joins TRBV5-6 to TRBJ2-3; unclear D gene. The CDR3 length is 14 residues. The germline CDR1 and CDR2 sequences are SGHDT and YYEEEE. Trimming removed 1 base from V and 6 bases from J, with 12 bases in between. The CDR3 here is CASSLSSTADTQYF. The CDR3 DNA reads TGTGCCAGCAGCTTGTCAAGCACAGCTGATACGCAGTATTTT.

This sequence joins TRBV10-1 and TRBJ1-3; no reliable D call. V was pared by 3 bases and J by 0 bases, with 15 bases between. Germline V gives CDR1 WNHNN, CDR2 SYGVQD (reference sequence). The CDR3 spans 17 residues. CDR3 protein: CASSERSNNRSGNTIYF. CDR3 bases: TGCGCCAGCAGTGAAAGGTCGAACAACCGCTCTGGAAACACCATATATTTT.

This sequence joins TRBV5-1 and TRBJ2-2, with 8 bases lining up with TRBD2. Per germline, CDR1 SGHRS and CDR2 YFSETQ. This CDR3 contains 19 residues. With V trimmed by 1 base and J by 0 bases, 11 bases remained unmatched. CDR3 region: CASSLRLLGGGTNTGELFF. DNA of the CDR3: TGCGCCAGCAGCTTGAGGTTGCTGGGCGGGGGGACGAACACCGGGGAGCTGTTTTTT.

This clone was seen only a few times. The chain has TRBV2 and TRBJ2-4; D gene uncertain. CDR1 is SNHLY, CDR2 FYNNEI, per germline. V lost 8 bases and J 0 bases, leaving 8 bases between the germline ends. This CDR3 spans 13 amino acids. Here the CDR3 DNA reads TGTGCCAGCTCTTCACTAGCCAAAAACATTCAGTACTTC. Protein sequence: CASSSLAKNIQYF.

CDR3 sequence: CASSFSGGEDIQYF. The CDR3, as DNA: TGTGCCAGCAGTTTTTCAGGGGGGGAGGACATTCAGTACTTC. The chain combines TRBV28 with TRBJ2-4; either TRBD1 or TRBD2 may supply D (7 bases each). V was shortened by 3 bases and J by 8 bases, with 14 bases between the two germline ends. Germline V gives CDR1 MDHEN, CDR2 SYDVKM. The CDR3 consists of 14 residues.

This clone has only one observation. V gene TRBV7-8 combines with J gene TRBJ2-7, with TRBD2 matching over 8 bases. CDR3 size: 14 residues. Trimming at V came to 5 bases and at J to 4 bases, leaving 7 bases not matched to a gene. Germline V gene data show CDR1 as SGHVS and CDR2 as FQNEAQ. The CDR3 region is CASSRSGGRYEQYF. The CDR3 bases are TGTGCCAGCAGCCGGAGCGGGGGCCGATACGAGCAGTACTTC. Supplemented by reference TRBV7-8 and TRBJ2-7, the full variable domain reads GAGVSQSPRYKVAKRGQDVALRCDPISGHVSLFWYQQALGQGPEFLTYFQNEAQLDKSGLPSDRFFAERPEGSVSTLKIQRTQQEDSAVYLCASSRSGGRYEQYFGPGTRLTVT.

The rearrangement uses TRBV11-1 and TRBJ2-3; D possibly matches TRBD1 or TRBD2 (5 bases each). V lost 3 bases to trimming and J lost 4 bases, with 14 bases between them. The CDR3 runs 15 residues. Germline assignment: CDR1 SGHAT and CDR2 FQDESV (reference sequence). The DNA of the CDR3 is TGTGCCAGCAGCTTGATCGGGGCACTTTCAGATACGCAGTATTTT. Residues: CASSLIGALSDTQYF.

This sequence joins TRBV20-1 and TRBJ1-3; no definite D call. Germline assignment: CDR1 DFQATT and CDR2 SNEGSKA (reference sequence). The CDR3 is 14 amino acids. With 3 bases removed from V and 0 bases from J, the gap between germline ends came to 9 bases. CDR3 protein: CSASGVLSGNTIYF. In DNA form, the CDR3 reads TGCAGTGCTAGTGGAGTCCTCTCTGGAAACACCATATATTTT.

The CDR3 sequence is CASSPGRGRDEQYF. The CDR3 bases are TGTGCCAGCAGCCCGGGAAGGGGCCGGGACGAGCAGTACTTC. This chain joins TRBV7-6 and TRBJ2-7; D is possibly TRBD1 or TRBD2 (5 bases each). V was pared by 5 bases and J by 5 bases, with 16 bases between. This CDR3 is built from 14 residues. Germline values: CDR1 SGHVS, CDR2 FNYEAQ.

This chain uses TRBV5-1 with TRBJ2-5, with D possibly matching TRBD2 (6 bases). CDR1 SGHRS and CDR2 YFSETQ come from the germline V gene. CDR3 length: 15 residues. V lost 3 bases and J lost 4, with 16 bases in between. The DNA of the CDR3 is TGCGCCAGCAGCTATCCCGGGAGAGGTGGAGAGACCCAGTACTTC. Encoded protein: CASSYPGRGGETQYF.

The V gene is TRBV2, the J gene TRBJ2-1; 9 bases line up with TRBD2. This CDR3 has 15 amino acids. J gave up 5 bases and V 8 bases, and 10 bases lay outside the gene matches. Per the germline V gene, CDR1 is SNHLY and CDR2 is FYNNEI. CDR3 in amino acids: CASATAGTSNNEQFF. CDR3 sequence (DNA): TGTGCCAGCGCCACCGCCGGGACTAGCAACAATGAGCAGTTCTTC.